The sequence of this TCR beta chain was determined in a study of cytomegalovirus exposure and HLA in healthy donors. Researchers ran the PCR with 60 Vbeta and 13 Jbeta primers. Profiled with immunoSEQ multiplex PCR; TCRdb holds only in-frame clones, not every one. Of some 67,000 clones listed, more than 70% were seen once; the top ten hold over 9.5%. Study conclusions and caveats: In terms of immune exposure information, only CMV serostatus was available. It was in a later analysis that TCR association rates were seen to vary by HLA locus, highest for DRB1 and lowest for HLA-C.

With respect to this clone: No antigen is known for it.

This CDR3 spans 14 amino acids. Per germline, CDR1 LNHDA and CDR2 SQIVND (reference sequence). V gave up 5 bases and J gave up 8 bases, with 15 bases separating them. Source material: PBMCs. The sequence was obtained from a man aged 35 to 55 in good health and CMV-seronegative. V is TRBV19 and J is TRBJ2-2, with no clear D. The CDR3 DNA is TGTGCCAGTAGTTCCCCGGGTTACCCGGGGGAGCTGTTTTTT. It encodes CASSSPGYPGELFF.